The next 5 T cell receptor beta chains were all read from a single sample in a study of OX40 agonist ivuxolimab in advanced cancers. The table came from immunoSEQ multiplex PCR; TCRdb's copy has only in-frame clones and leaves some out. The sample records 15,000 to 20,000 clones, 92% being singletons. Sequenced here: CD4+ or CD8+ T cells sorted from blood, sampled in a trial of the OX40 agonist ivuxolimab. These TCRs come from an adult with an advanced solid tumor such as melanoma, head and neck, liver or kidney cancer.

V usage is TRBV13 and J usage is TRBJ2-3; the D gene is possibly TRBD2 (6 bases). V was shortened by 8 bases and J by 5 bases, with 14 bases between the two germline ends. The CDR3 totals 13 residues. Looked up from germline, CDR1 is PRHDT and CDR2 is FYEKMQ (reference sequence). The CDR3 protein is CASPGRDEDTQYF. CDR3 coding DNA: TGTGCCAGCCCCGGGCGGGACGAAGATACGCAGTATTTT.

The rearrangement links TRBV10-3 to TRBJ2-5; perhaps TRBD2 as D (5 bases). Trimming removed 2 bases at V and 9 bases at J, with 19 bases between. CDR1 ENHRY and CDR2 SYGVKD come from the germline V gene. This CDR3 contains 15 residues. The CDR3: CAISELDSSQEAQYF. The CDR3 nucleotides read TGTGCCATCAGTGAGCTGGACTCCTCCCAGGAGGCCCAGTACTTC.

This clone was seen just once. V and J are TRBV7-9 and TRBJ2-1; D is ambiguous. The CDR3 runs to 13 residues. V was clipped by 4 bases and J by 6 bases, with 10 bases between them. CDR1 is SEHNR, CDR2 FQNEAQ, per germline (reference sequence). As DNA, the CDR3 is TGTGCCAGCAGCTGGGCCCCAGGCAATGAGCAGTTCTTC. Its protein product is CASSWAPGNEQFF.

The chain recombines TRBV27 with TRBJ2-7; D not resolved. The CDR3 totals 11 residues. Trimming removed 3 bases from V and 5 bases from J, with 5 bases in between. Germline loops: CDR1 MNHEY, CDR2 SMNVEV (reference sequence). The CDR3 region is CASSFFNEQYF. Written as DNA, the CDR3 is TGTGCCAGCAGTTTCTTCAACGAGCAGTACTTC.

V is TRBV27 and J is TRBJ2-1, with 9 bases fitting TRBD1. Germline V lookup: CDR1 MNHEY, CDR2 SMNVEV (reference sequence). J gave up 0 bases and V 3 bases, and 3 bases lay outside the gene matches. The CDR3 runs 16 residues. The CDR3: CASSFLTGGSYNEQFF. The DNA of the CDR3 is TGTGCCAGCAGTTTTTTGACAGGGGGCTCCTACAATGAGCAGTTCTTC.